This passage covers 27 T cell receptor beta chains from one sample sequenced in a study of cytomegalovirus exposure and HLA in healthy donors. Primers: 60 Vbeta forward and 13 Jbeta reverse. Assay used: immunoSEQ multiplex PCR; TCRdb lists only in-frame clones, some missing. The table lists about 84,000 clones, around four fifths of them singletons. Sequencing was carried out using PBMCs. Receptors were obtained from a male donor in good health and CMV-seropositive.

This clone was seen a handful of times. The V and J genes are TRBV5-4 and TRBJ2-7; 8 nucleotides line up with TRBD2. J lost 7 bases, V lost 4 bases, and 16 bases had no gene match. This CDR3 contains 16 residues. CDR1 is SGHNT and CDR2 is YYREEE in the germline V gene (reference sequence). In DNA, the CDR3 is TGTGCCAGCAGCCAATCCGACGGGGGGGATTTCTCAGAGCAGTACTTC. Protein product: CASSQSDGGDFSEQYF.

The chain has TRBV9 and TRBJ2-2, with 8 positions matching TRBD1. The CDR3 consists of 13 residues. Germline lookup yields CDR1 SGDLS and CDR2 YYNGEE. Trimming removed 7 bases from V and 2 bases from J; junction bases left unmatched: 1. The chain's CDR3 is CASGTGNTGELFF. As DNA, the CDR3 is TGTGCCAGCGGGACAGGAAACACCGGGGAGCTGTTTTTT.

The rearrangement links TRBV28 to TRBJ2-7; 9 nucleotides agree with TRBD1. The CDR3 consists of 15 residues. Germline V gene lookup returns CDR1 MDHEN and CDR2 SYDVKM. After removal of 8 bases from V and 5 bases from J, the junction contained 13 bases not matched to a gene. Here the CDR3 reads CASAYPPGQGHEQYF. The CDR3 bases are TGTGCCAGCGCCTACCCTCCGGGACAGGGCCACGAGCAGTACTTC. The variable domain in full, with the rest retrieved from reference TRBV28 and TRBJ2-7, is DVKVTQSSRYLVKRTGEKVFLECVQDMDHENMFWYRQDPGLGLRLIYFSYDVKMKEKGDIPEGYSVSREKKERFSLILESASTNQTSMYLCASAYPPGQGHEQYFGPGTRLTVT.

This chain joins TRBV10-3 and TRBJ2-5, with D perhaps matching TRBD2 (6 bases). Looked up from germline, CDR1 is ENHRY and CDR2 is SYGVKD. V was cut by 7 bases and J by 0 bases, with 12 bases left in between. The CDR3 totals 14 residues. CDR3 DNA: TGTGCCATCAAAGAAGGAGGGAACCAAGAGACCCAGTACTTC. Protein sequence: CAIKEGGNQETQYF.

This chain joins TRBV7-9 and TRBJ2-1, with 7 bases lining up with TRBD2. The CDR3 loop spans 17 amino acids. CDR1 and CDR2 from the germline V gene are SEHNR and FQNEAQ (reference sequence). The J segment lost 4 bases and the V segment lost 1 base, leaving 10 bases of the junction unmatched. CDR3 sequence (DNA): TGTGCCAGCAGCTTAGTTCGACTAGCCCAATATTACAATGAGCAGTTCTTC. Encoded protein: CASSLVRLAQYYNEQFF. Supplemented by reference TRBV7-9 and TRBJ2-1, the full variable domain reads DTGVSQNPRHKITKRGQNVTFRCDPISEHNRLYWYRQTLGQGPEFLTYFQNEAQLEKSRLLSDRFSAERPKGSFSTLEIQRTEQGDSAMYLCASSLVRLAQYYNEQFFGPGTRLTVL.

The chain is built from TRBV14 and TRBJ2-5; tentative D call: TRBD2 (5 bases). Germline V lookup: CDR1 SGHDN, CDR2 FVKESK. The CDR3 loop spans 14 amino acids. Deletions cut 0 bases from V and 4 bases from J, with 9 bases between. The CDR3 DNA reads TGTGCCAGCAGCCAAGAACGGGGTCGAGAGACCCAGTACTTC. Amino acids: CASSQERGRETQYF.

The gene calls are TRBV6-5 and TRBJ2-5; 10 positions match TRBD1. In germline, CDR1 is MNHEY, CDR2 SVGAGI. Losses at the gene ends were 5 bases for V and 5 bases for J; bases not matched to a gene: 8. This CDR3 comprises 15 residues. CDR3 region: CASSLAGTGDETQYF. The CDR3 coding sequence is TGTGCCAGCAGTCTCGCCGGGACAGGGGACGAGACCCAGTACTTC.

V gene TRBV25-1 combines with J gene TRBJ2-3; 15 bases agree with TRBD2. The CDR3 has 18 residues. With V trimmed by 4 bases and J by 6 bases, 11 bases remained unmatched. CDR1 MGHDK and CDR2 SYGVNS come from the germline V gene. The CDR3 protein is CASSAWPGLAGGSDTQYF. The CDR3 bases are TGTGCCAGCAGTGCCTGGCCGGGACTAGCGGGAGGTTCCGATACGCAGTATTTT.

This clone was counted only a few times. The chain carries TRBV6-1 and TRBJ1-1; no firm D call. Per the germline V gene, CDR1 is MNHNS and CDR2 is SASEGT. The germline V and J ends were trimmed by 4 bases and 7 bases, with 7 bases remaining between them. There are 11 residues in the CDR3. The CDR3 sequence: CASSGRGEAFF. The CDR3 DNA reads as TGTGCCAGCAGTGGCAGAGGTGAAGCTTTCTTT.

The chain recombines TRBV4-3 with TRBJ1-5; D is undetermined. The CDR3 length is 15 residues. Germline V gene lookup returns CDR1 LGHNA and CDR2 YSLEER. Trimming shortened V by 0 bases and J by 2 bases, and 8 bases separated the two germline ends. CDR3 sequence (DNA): TGCGCCAGCAGCCAAGATTCCAGTGGCAATCAGCCCCAGCATTTT. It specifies CASSQDSSGNQPQHF.

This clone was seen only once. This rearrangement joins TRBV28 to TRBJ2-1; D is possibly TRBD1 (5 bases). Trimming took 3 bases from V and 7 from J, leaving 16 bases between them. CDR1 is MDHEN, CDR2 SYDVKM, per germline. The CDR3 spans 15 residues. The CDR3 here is CASSFEWGGKNEQFF. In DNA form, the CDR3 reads TGTGCCAGCAGTTTTGAATGGGGCGGAAAGAATGAGCAGTTCTTC.

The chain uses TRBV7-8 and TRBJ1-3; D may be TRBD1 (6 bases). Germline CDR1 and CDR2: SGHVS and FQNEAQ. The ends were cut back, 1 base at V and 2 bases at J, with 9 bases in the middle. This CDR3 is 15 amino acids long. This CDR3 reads CASSLDRVPGNTIYF. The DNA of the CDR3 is TGTGCCAGCAGCTTAGACAGGGTACCTGGAAACACCATATATTTT.

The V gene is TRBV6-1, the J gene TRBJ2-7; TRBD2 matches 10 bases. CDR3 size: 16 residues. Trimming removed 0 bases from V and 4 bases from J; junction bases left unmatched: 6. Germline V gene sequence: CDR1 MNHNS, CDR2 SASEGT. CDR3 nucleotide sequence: TGTGCCAGCAGTGAAGCAGGGGTAGCGGGAGGATACGAGCAGTACTTC. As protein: CASSEAGVAGGYEQYF.

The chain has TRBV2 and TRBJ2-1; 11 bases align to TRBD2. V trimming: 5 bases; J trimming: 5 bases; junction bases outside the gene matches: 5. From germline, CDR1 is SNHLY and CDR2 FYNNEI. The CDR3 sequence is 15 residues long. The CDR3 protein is CASSSPGLADNEQFF. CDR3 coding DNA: TGTGCCAGCAGTAGCCCGGGACTAGCGGACAATGAGCAGTTCTTC.

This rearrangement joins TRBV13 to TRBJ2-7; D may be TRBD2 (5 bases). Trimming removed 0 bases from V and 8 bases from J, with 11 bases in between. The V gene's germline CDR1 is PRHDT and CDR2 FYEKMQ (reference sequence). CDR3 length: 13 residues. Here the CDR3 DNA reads TGTGCCAGCAGCTTAGGGGAGGATTTAAAGCAGTACTTC. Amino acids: CASSLGEDLKQYF.

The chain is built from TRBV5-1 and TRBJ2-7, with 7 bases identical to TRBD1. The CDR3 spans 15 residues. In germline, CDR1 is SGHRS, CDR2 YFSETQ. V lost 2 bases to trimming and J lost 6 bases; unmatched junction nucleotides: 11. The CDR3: CASSLQGSVLIEQYF. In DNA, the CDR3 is TGCGCCAGCAGCTTACAGGGGTCCGTTCTCATCGAGCAGTACTTC. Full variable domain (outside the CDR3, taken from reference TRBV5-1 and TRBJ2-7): KAGVTQTPRYLIKTRGQQVTLSCSPISGHRSVSWYQQTPGQGLQFLFEYFSETQRNKGNFPGRFSGRQFSNSRSEMNVSTLELGDSALYLCASSLQGSVLIEQYFGPGTRLTVT.

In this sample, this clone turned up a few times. The CDR3 here is CASSSHGGPGLELFF. DNA of the CDR3: TGCGCCAGCAGCTCCCACGGGGGACCGGGATTAGAACTGTTTTTT. The V call is TRBV5-1, the J call TRBJ1-4; maybe TRBD1 (5 bases). Germline V lookup: CDR1 SGHRS, CDR2 YFSETQ. V was shortened by 3 bases and J by 12 bases, with 21 bases between the two germline ends. The length of the CDR3 is 15 residues.

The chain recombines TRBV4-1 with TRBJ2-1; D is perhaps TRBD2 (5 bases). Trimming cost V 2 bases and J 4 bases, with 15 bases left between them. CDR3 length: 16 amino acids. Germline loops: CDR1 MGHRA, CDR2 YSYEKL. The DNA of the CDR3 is TGCGCCAGCAGCCAACTTGATATTCTAGCTTACAATGAGCAGTTCTTC. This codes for CASSQLDILAYNEQFF.

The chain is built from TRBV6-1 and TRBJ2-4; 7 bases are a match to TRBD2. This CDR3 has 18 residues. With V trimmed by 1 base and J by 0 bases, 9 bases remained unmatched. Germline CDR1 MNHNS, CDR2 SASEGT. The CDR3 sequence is CASSEEPRGTLAKNIQYF. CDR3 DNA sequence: TGTGCCAGCAGTGAAGAACCGCGGGGGACCCTAGCCAAAAACATTCAGTACTTC.

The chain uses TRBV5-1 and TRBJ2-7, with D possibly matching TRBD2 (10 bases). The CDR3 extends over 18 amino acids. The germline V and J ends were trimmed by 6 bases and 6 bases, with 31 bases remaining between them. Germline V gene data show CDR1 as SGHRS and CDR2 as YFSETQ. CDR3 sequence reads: CASTRDRVGLAGVSEQYF. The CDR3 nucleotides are TGCGCCAGCACCCGGGACAGGGTTGGTCTAGCGGGAGTCTCCGAGCAGTACTTC.

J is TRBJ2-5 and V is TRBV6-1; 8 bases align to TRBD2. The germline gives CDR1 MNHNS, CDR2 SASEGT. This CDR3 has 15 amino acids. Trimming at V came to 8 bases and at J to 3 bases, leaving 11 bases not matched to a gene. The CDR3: CASRSPTSAKETQYF. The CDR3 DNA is TGTGCCAGCCGTTCACCGACTAGCGCGAAAGAGACCCAGTACTTC.

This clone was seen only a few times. Here the CDR3 DNA reads TGTGCCAGCAGTTTAACGGGTTCGAACAGGGTAGGGACGCAGTATTTT. Translating gives CASSLTGSNRVGTQYF. The chain links TRBV28 to TRBJ2-3, with a tentative D call TRBD1 (6 bases). The germline V gene has CDR1 MDHEN and CDR2 SYDVKM. V was pared by 2 bases and J by 9 bases, with 21 bases between. The length of the CDR3 is 16 residues.

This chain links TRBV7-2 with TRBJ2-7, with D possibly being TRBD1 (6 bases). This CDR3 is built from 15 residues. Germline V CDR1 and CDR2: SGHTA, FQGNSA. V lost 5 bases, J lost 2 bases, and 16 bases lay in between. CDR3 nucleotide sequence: TGTGCCAGCAGCCTACAGGGTATTCCGCCCTACGAGCAGTACTTC. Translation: CASSLQGIPPYEQYF. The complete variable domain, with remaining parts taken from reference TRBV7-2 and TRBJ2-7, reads GAGVSQSPSNKVTEKGKDVELRCDPISGHTALYWYRQSLGQGLEFLIYFQGNSAPDKSGLPSDRFSAERTGGSVSTLTIQRTQQEDSAVYLCASSLQGIPPYEQYFGPGTRLTVT.

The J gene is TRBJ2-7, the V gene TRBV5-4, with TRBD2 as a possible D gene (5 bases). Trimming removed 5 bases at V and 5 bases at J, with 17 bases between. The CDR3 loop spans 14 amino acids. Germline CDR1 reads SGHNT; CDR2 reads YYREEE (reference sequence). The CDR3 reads CASRQLGTRDEQYF. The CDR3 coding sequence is TGTGCCAGCAGACAGCTTGGTACGAGGGACGAGCAGTACTTC.

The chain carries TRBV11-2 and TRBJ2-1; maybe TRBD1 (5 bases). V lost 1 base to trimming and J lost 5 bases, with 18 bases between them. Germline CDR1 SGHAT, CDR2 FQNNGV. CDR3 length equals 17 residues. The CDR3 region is CASSLVRAGLTNNEQFF. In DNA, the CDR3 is TGTGCCAGCAGCTTAGTAAGGGCAGGGTTAACTAACAATGAGCAGTTCTTC. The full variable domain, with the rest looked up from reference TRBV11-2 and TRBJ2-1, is EAGVAQSPRYKIIEKRQSVAFWCNPISGHATLYWYQQILGQGPKLLIQFQNNGVVDDSQLPKDRFSAERLKGVDSTLKIQPAKLEDSAVYLCASSLVRAGLTNNEQFFGPGTRLTVL.

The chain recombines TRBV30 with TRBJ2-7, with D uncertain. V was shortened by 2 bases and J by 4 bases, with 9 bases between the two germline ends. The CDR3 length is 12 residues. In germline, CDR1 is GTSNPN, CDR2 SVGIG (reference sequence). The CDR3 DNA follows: TGTGCCTGGAGTACCGGGTTTTACGAGCAGTACTTC. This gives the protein CAWSTGFYEQYF.

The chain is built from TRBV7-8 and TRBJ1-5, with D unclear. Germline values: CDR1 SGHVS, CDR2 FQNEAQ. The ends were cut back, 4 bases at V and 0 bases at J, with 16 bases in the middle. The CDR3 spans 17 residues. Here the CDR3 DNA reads TGTGCCAGCAGCTCCAATGTTGACGGGATTAGCAATCAGCCCCAGCATTTT. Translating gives CASSSNVDGISNQPQHF.